This T cell receptor (beta chain) is drawn from a study of cytomegalovirus exposure and HLA in healthy donors. Notes on the study in general: High sensitivity and specificity were reportedly achieved when the classifier diagnosed cytomegalovirus status. A previous analysis found most TCR beta V segments productive roughly 87% or roughly 30% of the time.

Germline values: CDR1 GTSNPN, CDR2 SVGIG (reference sequence). V shed 3 bases and J shed 7 bases, with 10 bases lying between them. The CDR3 loop spans 12 amino acids. On this clone: Its antigen is still unknown.

PCR was performed using 60 Vbeta and 13 Jbeta primers. Produced via immunoSEQ multiplex PCR; TCRdb's table is partial and in-frame only. The sample shows over 150,000 clones, about three quarters of them seen only once. This clonotype was sampled from a woman aged 40 to 49 in good health and CMV-seropositive. The sample consisted of PBMCs. The chain employs TRBV30 and TRBJ1-5; D is undetermined. The DNA of the CDR3 is TGTGCCTGGAGCAGCGGGTCCCAGCCCCAGCATTTT. Translated, it gives CAWSSGSQPQHF.